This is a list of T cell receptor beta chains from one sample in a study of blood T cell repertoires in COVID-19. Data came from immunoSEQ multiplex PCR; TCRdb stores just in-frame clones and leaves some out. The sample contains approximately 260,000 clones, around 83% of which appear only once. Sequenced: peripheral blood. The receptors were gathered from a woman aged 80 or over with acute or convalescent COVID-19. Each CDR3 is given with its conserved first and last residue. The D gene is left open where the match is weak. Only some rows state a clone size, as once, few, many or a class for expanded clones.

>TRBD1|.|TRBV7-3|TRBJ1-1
CASSSTARTGGNVNTEAFF
TGTGCCAGCAGCTCAACGGCCCGGACAGGGGGCAACGTGAACACTGAAGCTTTCTTT
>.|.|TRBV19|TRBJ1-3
CASTQVSGNTIYF
TGTGCCAGTACACAGGTCTCTGGAAACACCATATATTTT
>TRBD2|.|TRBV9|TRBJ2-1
CASSVSGDNEQFF
TGTGCCAGCAGCGTGAGCGGGGACAATGAGCAGTTCTTC
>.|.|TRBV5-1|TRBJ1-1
CASSLTVNTEAFF
TGCGCCAGCAGTCTTACAGTGAACACTGAAGCTTTCTTT
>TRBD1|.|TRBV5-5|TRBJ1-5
CASSLGQSSNQPQHF
TGTGCCAGCAGCCTGGGACAGTCTAGCAATCAGCCCCAGCATTTT
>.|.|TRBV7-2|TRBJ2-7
CASSPQGLYEQYF
TGTGCCAGCAGCCCCCAGGGACTTTACGAGCAGTACTTC
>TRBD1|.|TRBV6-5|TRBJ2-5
CASRTGGLETQYF
TGTGCCAGCAGGACAGGGGGCTTGGAGACCCAGTACTTC
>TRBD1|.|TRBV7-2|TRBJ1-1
CASSPRIRTGGIAFF
TGTGCCAGCAGCCCCAGAATAAGGACAGGGGGCATCGCTTTCTTT
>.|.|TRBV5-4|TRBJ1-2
CASSPETAALYGYTF
TGTGCCAGCAGCCCGGAGACAGCCGCCCTCTATGGCTACACCTTC
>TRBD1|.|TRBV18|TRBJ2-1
CASSPLGQRSSYNEQFF
TGTGCCAGCTCACCGTTGGGACAGCGTAGCTCCTACAATGAGCAGTTCTTC
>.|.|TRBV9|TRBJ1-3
CASSVGSGNTIYF
TGTGCCAGCAGCGTCGGCTCTGGAAACACCATATATTTT
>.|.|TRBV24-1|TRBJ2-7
CATSDPGPQGDEQYF
TGTGCCACCAGTGATCCGGGTCCACAAGGCGACGAGCAGTACTTC
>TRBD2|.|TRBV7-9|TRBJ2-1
CASQPLAGGYNEQFF
TGTGCCAGCCAACCCCTAGCGGGGGGGTACAATGAGCAGTTCTTC
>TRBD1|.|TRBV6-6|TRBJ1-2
CASSYSGQGSYGYTF
TGTGCCAGCAGTTACTCGGGACAGGGAAGTTATGGCTACACCTTC
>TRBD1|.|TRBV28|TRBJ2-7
CASSSGVRGWDEQYF
TGTGCCAGCAGTTCAGGGGTCAGGGGGTGGGACGAGCAGTACTTC
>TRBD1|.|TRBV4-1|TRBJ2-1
CASSQGPDRGRGSYNEQFF
TGCGCCAGCAGCCAAGGTCCGGACAGGGGGCGCGGGTCCTACAATGAGCAGTTCTTC
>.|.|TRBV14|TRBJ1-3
CASSQEIETWAGRLKTGNTIYF
TGTGCCAGCAGCCAAGAAATCGAGACTTGGGCTGGGAGACTAAAGACTGGAAACACCATATATTTT
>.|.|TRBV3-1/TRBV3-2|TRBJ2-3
CASSPSEGGTDTQYF
TGTGCCAGCAGTCCCTCCGAGGGCGGCACAGATACGCAGTATTTT
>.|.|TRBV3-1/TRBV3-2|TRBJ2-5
CASSQDGRLQETQYF
TGTGCCAGCAGCCAAGATGGGAGGCTCCAAGAGACCCAGTACTTC
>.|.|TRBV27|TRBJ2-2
CASSLSPGVVGELFF
TGTGCCAGCAGTTTATCCCCAGGGGTGGTCGGGGAGCTGTTTTTT
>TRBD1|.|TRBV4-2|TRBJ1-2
CASSQEGTEVALGYTF
TGTGCCAGCAGCCAAGAGGGGACAGAGGTGGCCCTAGGCTACACCTTC
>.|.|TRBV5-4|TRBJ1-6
CASSLATGGHYHSPLHF
TGTGCCAGCAGCTTGGCCACCGGGGGGCACTATCATTCACCCCTCCACTTT
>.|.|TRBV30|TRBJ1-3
CAWSGLSGNTIYF
TGTGCCTGGAGTGGACTTTCTGGAAACACCATATATTTT
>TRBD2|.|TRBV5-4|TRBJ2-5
CASSWGSGGSKETQYF
TGTGCCAGCAGCTGGGGTAGCGGGGGGTCTAAAGAGACCCAGTACTTC
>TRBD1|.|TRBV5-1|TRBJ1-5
CASSLGTGGSQPQHF
TGCGCCAGCAGCTTGGGGACAGGGGGTAGTCAGCCCCAGCATTTT
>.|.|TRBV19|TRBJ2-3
CASSLRVVKDTQYF
TGTGCCAGTAGTCTTCGGGTCGTAAAGGATACGCAGTATTTT
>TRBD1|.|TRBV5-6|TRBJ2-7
CASSLGDRSYEQYF
TGTGCCAGCAGCTTGGGGGACAGGTCCTACGAGCAGTACTTC
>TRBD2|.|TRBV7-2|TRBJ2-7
CASSPTRGGPYEQYF
TGTGCCAGCAGTCCAACGCGGGGGGGGCCCTACGAGCAGTACTTC
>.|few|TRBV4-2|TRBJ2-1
CASSQDPGDNEQFF
TGTGCCAGCAGCCAAGACCCAGGGGACAATGAGCAGTTCTTC
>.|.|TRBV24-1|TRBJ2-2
CATRGGGALNTGELFF
TGTGCCACCAGGGGAGGAGGGGCTTTGAACACCGGGGAGCTGTTTTTT
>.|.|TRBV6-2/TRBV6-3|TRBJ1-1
CASSYWGGLRTEAFF
TGTGCCAGCAGTTACTGGGGCGGCCTGAGGACTGAAGCTTTCTTT
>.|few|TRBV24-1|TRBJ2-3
CATSDDDSPTDTQYF
TGTGCCACCAGTGACGATGACAGTCCCACAGATACGCAGTATTTT
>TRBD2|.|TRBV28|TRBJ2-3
CASRGGLAGGRGTDTQYF
TGTGCCAGCAGAGGCGGACTAGCGGGGGGGCGCGGCACAGATACGCAGTATTTT
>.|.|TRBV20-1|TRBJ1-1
CSARDLEEAFF
TGCAGTGCTAGAGATTTGGAGGAAGCTTTCTTT
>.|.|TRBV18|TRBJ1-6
CASSPVQNSPLHF
TGTGCCAGCTCACCAGTCCAGAATTCACCCCTCCACTTT
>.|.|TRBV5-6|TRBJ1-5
CASSLATWEVCQPQHF
TGTGCCAGCAGCTTGGCCACCTGGGAGGTGTGTCAGCCCCAGCATTTT
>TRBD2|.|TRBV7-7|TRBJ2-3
CASSPGLARADTQYF
TGTGCTAGCAGCCCGGGACTAGCTAGGGCAGATACGCAGTATTTT
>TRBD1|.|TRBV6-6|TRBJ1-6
CASSPRVTGAYNSPLHF
TGTGCCAGCAGTCCACGGGTGACAGGGGCTTATAATTCACCCCTCCACTTT
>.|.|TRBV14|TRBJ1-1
CASSQVGGVRNTEAFF
TGTGCCAGCAGCCAAGTTGGAGGGGTGCGTAACACTGAAGCTTTCTTT
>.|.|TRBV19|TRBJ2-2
CASNGGELFF
TGTGCCAGTAACGGCGGGGAGCTGTTTTTT
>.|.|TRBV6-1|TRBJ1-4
CASSPREKLFF
TGTGCCAGCAGTCCTCGTGAAAAACTGTTTTTT
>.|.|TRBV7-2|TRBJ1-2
CASSLLPRRFNYGYTF
TGTGCCAGCAGCTTATTGCCCAGGCGCTTTAACTATGGCTACACCTTC
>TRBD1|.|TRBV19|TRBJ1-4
CASSIAGRGVSNEKLFF
TGTGCCAGTAGTATAGCTGGCAGGGGGGTTTCTAATGAAAAACTGTTTTTT